This T cell receptor beta chain was identified in a study of cytomegalovirus exposure and HLA in healthy donors. Study-wide results and limits: Most CMV-associated TCR beta chains appeared HLA-restricted in a later analysis.

Healthy bone marrow donors made up the cohort. The CDR3 totals 15 residues. Germline V gene lookup returns CDR1 MDHEN and CDR2 SYDVKM. V shed 3 bases and J shed 4 bases, with 15 bases lying between them. This clone was observed a handful of times. Its target is not known. Use of 60 Vbeta and 13 Jbeta primers characterized the PCR. Libraries were prepared by immunoSEQ multiplex PCR; TCRdb keeps only in-frame clonotypes and omits some of them. The sample records 100,000 to 150,000 clones, 83% being singletons. The chain combines TRBV28 with TRBJ2-5; the D gene is possibly TRBD2 (6 bases). The source is a girl under 10 years old in good health and CMV-seronegative. Material: PBMCs. The CDR3 region has the DNA TGTGCCAGCAGTTTTAGGGCGGAGGGGACAGAGACCCAGTACTTC. Encoded protein: CASSFRAEGTETQYF. Full variable domain (outside the CDR3, taken from reference TRBV28 and TRBJ2-5): DVKVTQSSRYLVKRTGEKVFLECVQDMDHENMFWYRQDPGLGLRLIYFSYDVKMKEKGDIPEGYSVSREKKERFSLILESASTNQTSMYLCASSFRAEGTETQYFGPGTRLLVL.